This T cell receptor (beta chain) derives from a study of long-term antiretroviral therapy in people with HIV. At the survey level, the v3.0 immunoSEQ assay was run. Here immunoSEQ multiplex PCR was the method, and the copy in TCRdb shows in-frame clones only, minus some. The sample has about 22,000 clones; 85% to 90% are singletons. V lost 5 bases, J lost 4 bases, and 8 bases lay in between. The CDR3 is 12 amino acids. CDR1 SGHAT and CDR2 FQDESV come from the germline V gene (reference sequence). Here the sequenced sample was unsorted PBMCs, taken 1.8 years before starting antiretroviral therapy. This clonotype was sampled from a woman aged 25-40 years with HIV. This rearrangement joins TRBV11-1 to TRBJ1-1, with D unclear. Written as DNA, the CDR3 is TGTGCCAGCAGCATCTTCCGCACTGAAGCTTTCTTT. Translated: CASSIFRTEAFF.